These 15 T cell receptor beta chains originate from one sample sequenced in a study of cytomegalovirus exposure and HLA in healthy donors. It was with 60 Vbeta and 13 Jbeta primers that the PCR ran. Profiling relied on immunoSEQ multiplex PCR, and the TCRdb table lists in-frame clones only, not all of them. The data contain approximately 190,000 clones, approximately 84% of them singletons. The sequenced sample was PBMCs. Receptor source: a woman aged 45-59 years in good health and CMV-seropositive.

The chain couples TRBV13 to TRBJ1-2, with a tentative D call TRBD1 (6 bases). There are 15 residues in the CDR3. Germline CDR1 and CDR2: PRHDT and FYEKMQ (reference sequence). Trimming left V 4 bases short and J 4 bases short, with 16 bases between. The CDR3 region has the DNA TGTGCCAGCAGCTCCAGGGCGCAGGGGAGCTATGGCTACACCTTC. Translating gives CASSSRAQGSYGYTF.

This chain uses TRBV5-1 with TRBJ1-1, with D possibly being TRBD1 (5 bases). CDR1 is SGHRS, CDR2 YFSETQ, per germline. V was pared by 2 bases and J by 3 bases, with 14 bases between. The CDR3 is made up of 15 amino acids. The CDR3 DNA reads as TGCGCCAGCAGCTTACCAGGGAAACGGGACACTGAAGCTTTCTTT. Translating gives CASSLPGKRDTEAFF.

The chain carries TRBV2 and TRBJ1-4; 9 bases map to TRBD1. This CDR3 contains 15 residues. Germline assignment: CDR1 SNHLY and CDR2 FYNNEI. V dropped 6 bases and J dropped 2; count of bases not matched to a gene: 4. The CDR3 nucleotides read TGTGCCAGCAGGGGACAGGGTTTGACTAATGAAAAACTGTTTTTT. Translating gives CASRGQGLTNEKLFF.

The chain couples TRBV5-4 to TRBJ2-2; D may be TRBD1 (5 bases). The CDR3 runs to 15 residues. Germline V gene lookup returns CDR1 SGHNT and CDR2 YYREEE (reference sequence). Between the trimmed V and J ends, which lost 4 bases and 3 bases, there was a span of 13 bases. CDR3 loop: CASSVTGSDTGELFF. The CDR3, as DNA: TGTGCCAGCAGCGTTACAGGATCGGACACCGGGGAGCTGTTTTTT.

On this clone: Other nucleotide sequences in the sample specify the same CDR3. This sequence joins TRBV18 and TRBJ2-3, with 9 bases fitting TRBD1. V lost 6 bases to trimming and J lost 1 base; unmatched junction nucleotides: 5. CDR1 and CDR2 from the germline V gene are KGHSH and LQKENI. The CDR3 extends over 15 amino acids. CDR3 region: CASSPGQGGTDTQYF. The CDR3 region has the DNA TGTGCCAGCTCCCCGGGACAGGGTGGCACAGATACGCAGTATTTT.

This clone has only a few counts. The rearrangement joins TRBV19 to TRBJ2-2, with TRBD1 matching over 8 bases. Germline CDR1 and CDR2: LNHDA and SQIVND (reference sequence). The CDR3 spans 15 residues. V gave up 7 bases and J gave up 1 base; unmatched junction bases: 5. The chain's CDR3 is CASTRQGLNTGELFF. The CDR3 DNA sequence: TGTGCCAGTACCCGACAGGGGCTGAACACCGGGGAGCTGTTTTTT.

The CDR3 DNA sequence: TGTGCCAGCAGTGAGAGAACTGGAAACACCATATATTTT. Translation: CASSERTGNTIYF. The genes are TRBV2 and TRBJ1-3; no firm D call. The CDR3 has 13 amino acids. Trimming removed 3 bases from V and 2 bases from J, with 5 bases in between. Germline CDR1 is SNHLY and CDR2 is FYNNEI.

This clone was picked up a small number of times. This chain joins TRBV5-6 and TRBJ2-1; D is ambiguous. V lost 3 bases to trimming and J lost 7 bases, with 11 bases between them. Germline assignment: CDR1 SGHDT and CDR2 YYEEEE. This CDR3 region has 13 residues. The CDR3 reads CASSYSPGNEQFF. The CDR3 DNA sequence: TGTGCCAGCAGCTACTCTCCCGGGAATGAGCAGTTCTTC.

The table lists this clone with many counts. The chain combines TRBV5-1 with TRBJ1-3; weak D call: TRBD1 (5 bases). V dropped 4 bases and J dropped 0 bases, with 11 bases sitting between them. This CDR3 has 15 residues. The germline V gene encodes CDR1 SGHRS and CDR2 YFSETQ. The CDR3 spells CASSPTGVSGNTIYF. As DNA, the CDR3 is TGCGCCAGCAGCCCTACAGGTGTCTCTGGAAACACCATATATTTT.

V and J are TRBV2 and TRBJ1-1; 7 nucleotides align to TRBD1. The CDR3 consists of 13 residues. The germline V gene encodes CDR1 SNHLY and CDR2 FYNNEI. Trimming cost V 5 bases and J 5 bases; bases outside gene matches: 5. The CDR3 DNA sequence: TGTGCCAGCAGTCAACAGGGGCGGACTGAAGCTTTCTTT. Amino acids: CASSQQGRTEAFF.

V usage is TRBV5-8 and J usage is TRBJ2-7; D remains ambiguous. Germline V lookup: CDR1 SGHTS, CDR2 YDEGEE. The CDR3 covers 12 residues. The V gene lost 2 bases and the J gene lost 1 base, with 4 bases spanning the gap. In nucleotides, the CDR3 is TGTGCCAGCAGCTTCCAATCCTACGAGCAGTACTTC. Translated, it gives CASSFQSYEQYF.

This sequence joins TRBV5-1 and TRBJ2-3; 14 bases match TRBD2. Per the germline V gene, CDR1 is SGHRS and CDR2 is YFSETQ. The CDR3 has 20 amino acids. V was pared by 0 bases and J by 4 bases, with 13 bases of the junction left unmatched. CDR3 region: CASSLAQGTSGGAAPDTQYF. DNA of the CDR3: TGCGCCAGCAGCTTGGCCCAGGGGACTAGCGGGGGAGCCGCGCCAGATACGCAGTATTTT.

V gene TRBV5-1 combines with J gene TRBJ2-3; 8 nucleotides agree with TRBD1. V lost 0 bases and J lost 4; bases outside the gene matches: 1. The CDR3 totals 14 residues. In germline, CDR1 is SGHRS, CDR2 YFSETQ. CDR3 bases: TGCGCCAGCAGCTTGGGACAGGGGTCAGATACGCAGTATTTT. It encodes CASSLGQGSDTQYF.

The table lists this clone with a few counts. V gene TRBV9 combines with J gene TRBJ2-1, with TRBD1 matching over 8 bases. CDR3 length: 14 amino acids. The germline gives CDR1 SGDLS, CDR2 YYNGEE. V dropped 3 bases and J dropped 2; count of bases not matched to a gene: 1. CDR3 bases: TGTGCCAGCAGCGGGACAGGGCCCTACAATGAGCAGTTCTTC. Translated: CASSGTGPYNEQFF.

The chain joins TRBV6-1 to TRBJ2-5, with 8 bases aligning to TRBD1. The CDR3 runs 15 residues. The germline gives CDR1 MNHNS, CDR2 SASEGT. V lost 7 bases, J lost 5 bases, and 12 bases stayed unmatched. The CDR3 DNA reads TGTGCCAGCACCGAAACACTAACAGGGGGGGAGACCCAGTACTTC. This encodes CASTETLTGGETQYF.